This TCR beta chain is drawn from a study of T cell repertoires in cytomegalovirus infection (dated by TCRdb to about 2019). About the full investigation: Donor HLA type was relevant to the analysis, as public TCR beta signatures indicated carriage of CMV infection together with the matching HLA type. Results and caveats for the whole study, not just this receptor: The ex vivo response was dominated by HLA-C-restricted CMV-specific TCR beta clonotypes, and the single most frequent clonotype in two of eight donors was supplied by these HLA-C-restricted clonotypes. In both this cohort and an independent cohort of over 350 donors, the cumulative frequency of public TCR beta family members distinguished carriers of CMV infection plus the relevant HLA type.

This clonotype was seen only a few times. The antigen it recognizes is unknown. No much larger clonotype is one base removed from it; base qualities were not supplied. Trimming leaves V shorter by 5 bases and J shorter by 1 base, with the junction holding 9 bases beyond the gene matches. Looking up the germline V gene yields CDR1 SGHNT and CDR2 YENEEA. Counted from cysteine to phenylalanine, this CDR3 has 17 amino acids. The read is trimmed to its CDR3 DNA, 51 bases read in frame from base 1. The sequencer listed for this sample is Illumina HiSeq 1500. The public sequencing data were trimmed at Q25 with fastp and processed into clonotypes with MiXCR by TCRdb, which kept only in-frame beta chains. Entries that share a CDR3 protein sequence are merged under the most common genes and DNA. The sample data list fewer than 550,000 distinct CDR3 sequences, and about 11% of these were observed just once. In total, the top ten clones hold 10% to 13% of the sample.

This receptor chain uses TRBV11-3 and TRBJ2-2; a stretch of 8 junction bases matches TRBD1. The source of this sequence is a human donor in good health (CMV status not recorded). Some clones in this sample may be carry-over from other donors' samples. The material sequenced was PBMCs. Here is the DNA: TGTGCCAGCAGCCTAGGGGCAGGGGGCCGGAACACCGGGGAGCTGTTTTTT. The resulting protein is CASSLGAGGRNTGELFF.